This T cell receptor (beta chain) was retrieved from a study of shared T cell receptors in the human thymus. Profiling relied on immunoSEQ multiplex PCR, and the TCRdb table lists in-frame clones only, not all of them. The sample has about 380,000 clones, around 93% seen once. This clonotype originated in a human donor. The sample comprised thymocytes.

The CDR3 sequence is CASSQGERWMGGELFF. CDR3 nucleotides: TGCGCCAGCAGCCAAGGAGAGCGGTGGATGGGCGGGGAGCTGTTTTTT. The chain is built from TRBV4-3 and TRBJ2-2; perhaps TRBD2 as D (5 bases). V was cut by 1 base and J by 7 bases, with 16 bases left in between. Germline-derived CDR1 and CDR2 are LGHNA and YSLEER. The CDR3 has 16 amino acids.